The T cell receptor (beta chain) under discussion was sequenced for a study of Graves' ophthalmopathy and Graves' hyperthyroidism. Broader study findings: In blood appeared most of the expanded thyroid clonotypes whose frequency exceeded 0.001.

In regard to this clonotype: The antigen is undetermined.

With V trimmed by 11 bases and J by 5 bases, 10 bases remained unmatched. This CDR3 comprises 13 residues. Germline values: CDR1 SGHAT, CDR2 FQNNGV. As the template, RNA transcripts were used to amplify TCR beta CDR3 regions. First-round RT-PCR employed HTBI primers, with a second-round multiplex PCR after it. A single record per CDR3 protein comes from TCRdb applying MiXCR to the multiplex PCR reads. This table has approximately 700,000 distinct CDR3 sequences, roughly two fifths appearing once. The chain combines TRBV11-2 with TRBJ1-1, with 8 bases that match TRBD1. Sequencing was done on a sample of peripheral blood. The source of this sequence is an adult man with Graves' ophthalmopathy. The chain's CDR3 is CARGRGQETEAFF. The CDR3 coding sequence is TGTGCCCGCGGCCGGGGACAGGAGACTGAAGCTTTCTTT. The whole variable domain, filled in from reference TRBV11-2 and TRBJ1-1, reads EAGVAQSPRYKIIEKRQSVAFWCNPISGHATLYWYQQILGQGPKLLIQFQNNGVVDDSQLPKDRFSAERLKGVDSTLKIQPAKLEDSAVYLCARGRGQETEAFFGQGTRLTVV.